The 14 T cell receptor beta chains below all came from one sample that was sequenced in a study of regulatory T cells in long-lasting Graves disease. Time point given: newly diagnosed GD, antithyroid drugs for less than 3 months. Generation of the TCR library employed RNA extracted from PBMCs. Combining iRepertoire HTBI primers with Arm-PCR of CDR3 regions, the authors built TCR beta libraries. Via MiXCR, TCRdb re-called the multiplex PCR reads, giving one row per CDR3 protein. The sample comprises about 210,000 distinct CDR3 sequences, roughly 20% of which are singletons, and about an eighth rests with the top ten. These records were also assigned to another study, of T cells in Graves' hyperthyroidism and ophthalmopathy.

The sequencing used peripheral blood mononuclear cells (PBMCs), collected at new diagnosis, from a patient treated with antithyroid drugs. The receptors shown here come from a woman aged 25 to 39 with Graves disease.

In this sample, this clonotype turned up many times. V gene TRBV24-1 combines with J gene TRBJ1-2; D is perhaps TRBD1 (5 bases). The CDR3 runs to 15 residues. The germline V and J ends were trimmed by 3 bases and 0 bases, with 10 bases remaining between them. Germline CDR1 and CDR2: KGHDR and SFDVKD. The CDR3 region has the DNA TGTGCCACCAGTGATACCGGGGCGCCTAACTATGGCTACACCTTC. This translates into CATSDTGAPNYGYTF.

The chain is built from TRBV2 and TRBJ1-1; D unresolved. The CDR3 sequence is 10 residues long. Germline loops: CDR1 SNHLY, CDR2 FYNNEI. Trimming pared 8 bases from V and 5 bases from J, leaving 6 bases between. The CDR3 spells CASLRTEAFF. The CDR3 DNA is TGTGCCAGCTTGAGGACTGAAGCTTTCTTT.

This clonotype was counted many times. The chain carries TRBV19 and TRBJ1-2; weak D call: TRBD1 (5 bases). Per germline, CDR1 LNHDA and CDR2 SQIVND (reference sequence). Between the trimmed V and J ends, which lost 8 bases and 7 bases, there was a span of 23 bases. The length of the CDR3 is 15 residues. The CDR3 loop reads CASQTVPMIRGGYTF. DNA of the CDR3: TGTGCCAGTCAAACCGTACCTATGATTAGGGGTGGCTACACCTTC.

This clonotype was seen repeatedly, ten times or more. This chain links TRBV7-2 with TRBJ2-2; unclear D gene. Trimming took 7 bases from V and 6 from J, leaving 21 bases between them. CDR3 size: 16 residues. CDR1 is SGHTA and CDR2 is FQGNSA in the germline V gene. CDR3 nucleotide sequence: TGTGCCAGCACCCCTCCGTGGTTTTCTGGCGCCGGGGAGCTGTTTTTT. This codes for CASTPPWFSGAGELFF.

This clonotype came up many times. The junction departs from germline at one end; a sequencing error may be responsible. The rearrangement uses TRBV6-5 and TRBJ2-5; possible D gene TRBD1, 6 bases. Germline V lookup: CDR1 MNHEY, CDR2 SVGAGI. This CDR3 spans 13 amino acids. Written as DNA, the CDR3 is TGTGCCAGCAGTTCCCCAGGGGCAGGGCAGGAGGACTTC. Protein product: CASSSPGAGQEDF.

This clonotype was found a few times. The rearrangement links TRBV20-1 to TRBJ1-2; tentative D call: TRBD1 (6 bases). Germline lookup yields CDR1 DFQATT and CDR2 SNEGSKA (reference sequence). V dropped 2 bases and J dropped 3 bases, with 13 bases sitting between them. The CDR3 contains 14 residues. Here the CDR3 DNA reads TGCAGTGCTAGACTAAGGACAGACTACTATGGCTACACCTTC. Residues: CSARLRTDYYGYTF.

This clonotype was detected ten times or more. This sequence joins TRBV4-1 and TRBJ2-2, with TRBD1 matching 8 bases. CDR3 length equals 15 residues. CDR1 and CDR2 from the germline V gene are MGHRA and YSYEKL. V shed 3 bases and J 6 bases; nucleotides not matched to a gene: 6. CDR3 amino acids: CASSQPDRAPGELFF. CDR3 DNA sequence: TGCGCCAGCAGCCAGCCGGACAGGGCACCCGGGGAGCTGTTTTTT.

The rearrangement links TRBV6-1 to TRBJ2-7; 12 positions agree with TRBD2. This CDR3 spans 17 amino acids. V was pared by 4 bases and J by 3 bases, with 10 bases of the junction left unmatched. Germline V gene sequence: CDR1 MNHNS, CDR2 SASEGT. The chain's CDR3 is CASSGDFGLAGIYEQYF. CDR3 nucleotide sequence: TGTGCCAGCAGTGGGGACTTCGGACTAGCGGGGATCTACGAGCAGTACTTC.

This clonotype was counted many times. V and J are TRBV15 and TRBJ2-3; D possibly corresponds to TRBD1 (6 bases). The CDR3 spans 13 residues. The V gene lost 0 bases and the J gene lost 6 bases, with 7 bases spanning the gap. Germline CDR1 reads LNHNV; CDR2 reads YYDKDF (reference sequence). The CDR3 loop reads CATSRDQGDTQYF. The CDR3 bases are TGTGCCACCAGCAGAGACCAGGGGGATACGCAGTATTTT.

Worth noting for this clonotype: One base away lies a much larger clone, so this may be a sequencing read error. The V and J genes are TRBV10-3 and TRBJ2-2; 8 bases are a match to TRBD2. Germline assignment: CDR1 ENHRY and CDR2 SYGVKD. This CDR3 contains 15 residues. V lost 5 bases, J lost 6 bases, and 8 bases stayed unmatched. The DNA for the CDR3 is TGTGCCATCAGTTCCGGGGGGGCCGATTCCGGGGAGCTGTTTTTT. Protein sequence: CAISSGGADSGELFF.

In its sample, this clonotype was seen many times. The chain is built from TRBV6-2 or TRBV6-3 and TRBJ2-2; unclear D gene. Trimming removed 2 bases from V and 2 bases from J, with 9 bases in between. Germline CDR1 reads MNHEY; CDR2 reads SVGEGT. The CDR3 is made up of 15 amino acids. The CDR3, as DNA: TGTGCCAGCAGTTACGGACCGCCAAACACCGGGGAGCTGTTTTTT. It specifies CASSYGPPNTGELFF.

Comments on this clonotype: A far larger clone lies a single base away; this is likely a read error. The chain uses TRBV27 and TRBJ2-1; 9 bases align to TRBD1. The CDR3 is made up of 15 amino acids. With V trimmed by 8 bases and J by 8 bases, 13 bases remained unmatched. Germline loops: CDR1 MNHEY, CDR2 SMNVEV (reference sequence). The CDR3 loop is CASETGTGPTDEQFF. CDR3 sequence (DNA): TGTGCCAGCGAGACCGGGACAGGGCCTACCGATGAGCAGTTCTTC.

This clonotype was counted at least ten times. This chain links TRBV29-1 with TRBJ1-4, with D possibly matching TRBD1 (5 bases). Per germline, CDR1 SQVTM and CDR2 ANQGSEA. The CDR3 totals 12 residues. Trimming left V 5 bases short and J 8 bases short, with 12 bases between. The CDR3 is CSVILGREKLFF. The CDR3 nucleotides are TGCAGCGTTATCTTGGGACGGGAAAAACTGTTTTTT.

The chain recombines TRBV18 with TRBJ2-3, with no clear D. Germline lookup yields CDR1 KGHSH and CDR2 LQKENI. V was clipped by 6 bases and J by 3 bases, with 10 bases between them. The CDR3 is 13 amino acids. CDR3 sequence: CASSHDPTDTQYF. The CDR3 DNA reads as TGTGCCAGCTCCCACGACCCGACAGATACGCAGTATTTT.